This T cell receptor beta chain was retrieved from a study of cytomegalovirus exposure and HLA in healthy donors. Study conclusions and caveats: A later analysis found common viral pathogens apparently linked to several of the most significant clusters.

Germline assignment: CDR1 LGHNA and CDR2 YSLEER. Trimming cost V 1 base and J 7 bases; bases outside gene matches: 2. The CDR3 is made up of 15 amino acids. 60 Vbeta and 13 Jbeta primers were used in PCR. Sequenced by immunoSEQ multiplex PCR; TCRdb stores in-frame clones only, minus some. The sample gives about 200,000 clones, about 79% of which show up once; around 2% is in the top ten. Points on this clone: What it binds is unknown.

The origin of this receptor is a young man in good health and CMV-seronegative. Sequencing was performed on PBMCs. The V gene is TRBV4-3, the J gene TRBJ1-6; TRBD1 matches at 9 bases. The CDR3 region is CASSQAGQGNSPLHF. The CDR3 nucleotides are TGCGCCAGCAGCCAAGCGGGACAGGGAAATTCACCCCTCCACTTT.